The present T cell receptor beta chain was sequenced within a study of blood T cell repertoires in COVID-19 (dated by TCRdb to 2020 to 2022). Study-level background: Samples from collaborators originated in the United States, Italy and Spain and spanned both the acute and convalescent phases of COVID-19. The prospective study material was composed of cDNA or gDNA derived from T cells, B-cell-depleted T cells, or PBMCs. The dataset comprised deeply sampled blood TCRbeta repertoires from subjects exposed to, actively infected with, or recovered from COVID-19. A freely available public database, intended as a resource for researchers studying the immune response to SARS-CoV-2, is where the repertoires were released. The samples were drawn from two sources: the first 160 participants of the ongoing ImmuneRACE study, and 950 to 1,500 subjects contributed by 6 global collaborators. Nearly every sample came with metadata listing a de-identified subject ID, COVID-19 status, age in years and sex. Where available, HLA class I and class II types were obtained from metadata supplied by the sample provider rather than from assay-based typing. The paper as a whole reports these results and caveats: The amount of clinical and demographic metadata varied by source and participant and was provided uncurated.

The immunoSEQ Assay, a bias-controlled multiplex PCR, was used to amplify TCRbeta CDR3 regions from genomic DNA. Regarding the original processing steps: Within the assay, amplification of reference gene primers was used to estimate how many nucleated cells each sample contained. Sequence reads were collapsed and filtered to measure the absolute abundance of every unique TCRbeta CDR3 rearrangement. For each sample, productive Simpson clonality was calculated as the square root of Simpson's diversity index over productive rearrangements. As stored in TCRdb, this immuneACCESS dataset retains in-frame rearrangements with V and J assigned. A fraction of the clones does not appear; measured against another copy, unresolved V genes explain less than half of the discrepancy, and the remainder lacks a known reason. That table furnishes V, J and clone size, whereas the DNA furnished D and trimming. The sample profile shows around 100,000 clones; approximately 86% of them were found once. 1.5% to 2% of the sample rests with the top ten.

As for this clone: Its cognate antigen has yet to be identified. No base qualities exist here, and no much larger clone lies one base off it.

Each collaborating institution followed its own protocols to collect whole blood in K2EDTA tubes. For TCRbeta analysis, collaborators shipped samples as frozen whole blood, isolated PBMCs, or DNA extracted from either of those sample types. V is cut back by 3 bases and J by 1 base, with 3 bases in the junction unmatched. The CDR3 has 14 amino acids, counting the end cysteine and phenylalanine. Only CDR3 DNA is held: 42 bases, read in frame from base 1. Per the germline V gene, SGHRS is the CDR1 and YFSETQ is the CDR2. Sequences were obtained from peripheral blood. The chain is assembled from TRBV5-1 and TRBJ1-1; the junction holds 7 bases that match TRBD1. The TCR originated in a man older than 75 with acute or convalescent COVID-19. CDR3 region: CASSSGQENTEAFF. The base sequence is TGCGCCAGCAGCTCAGGACAGGAGAACACTGAAGCTTTCTTT.